A single sample is the source of the 6 T cell receptor beta chains below, sequenced in a study of cytomegalovirus exposure and HLA in healthy donors. Primers included in the PCR were 60 Vbeta and 13 Jbeta primers. Clones were read by immunoSEQ multiplex PCR, and TCRdb kept only the in-frame ones, dropping some. Here the sample spans about 180,000 clones, just over 70% being singletons. Sequencing was carried out using PBMCs. The receptors derive from a human donor in good health.

This rearrangement joins TRBV30 to TRBJ2-1, with TRBD2 identical over 11 bases. Germline V CDR1 and CDR2: GTSNPN, SVGIG (reference sequence). The CDR3 spans 15 residues. The J segment lost 5 bases and the V segment lost 4 bases, leaving 7 bases of the junction unmatched. CDR3 bases: TGTGCCTGGAACCTACTAGCGGGGGTAGACAATGAGCAGTTCTTC. Translated, it gives CAWNLLAGVDNEQFF.

This chain links TRBV13 with TRBJ2-7, with 9 bases aligning to TRBD1. The germline CDR1 and CDR2 sequences are PRHDT and FYEKMQ (reference sequence). After removal of 5 bases from V and 2 bases from J, the junction contained 7 bases not matched to a gene. The CDR3 length is 15 residues. CDR3 loop: CASSQEGTGTYEQYF. CDR3 nucleotides: TGTGCCAGCAGCCAGGAGGGGACAGGGACCTACGAGCAGTACTTC. The whole variable domain, remainder taken from reference TRBV13 and TRBJ2-7, is AAGVIQSPRHLIKEKRETATLKCYPIPRHDTVYWYQQGPGQDPQFLISFYEKMQSDKGSIPDRFSAQQFSDYHSELNMSSLELGDSALYFCASSQEGTGTYEQYFGPGTRLTVT.

V usage is TRBV2 and J usage is TRBJ2-2; the D is unclear. The CDR3 is 12 residues long. V was shortened by 5 bases and J by 5 bases, with 6 bases between the two germline ends. Germline lookup yields CDR1 SNHLY and CDR2 FYNNEI. The CDR3 DNA reads TGTGCCAGCAGTCAGGATACCGGGGAGCTGTTTTTT. This sequence encodes CASSQDTGELFF.

This chain uses TRBV5-1 with TRBJ2-1, with D possibly TRBD1 on 6 matching bases. V gave up 5 bases and J gave up 8 bases, with 14 bases separating them. The CDR3 runs to 13 residues. In germline, CDR1 is SGHRS, CDR2 YFSETQ. The CDR3 reads CASRRQDGDEQFF. CDR3 DNA sequence: TGCGCCAGCAGGAGACAGGATGGGGATGAGCAGTTCTTC. The whole variable domain, filled in from reference TRBV5-1 and TRBJ2-1, reads KAGVTQTPRYLIKTRGQQVTLSCSPISGHRSVSWYQQTPGQGLQFLFEYFSETQRNKGNFPGRFSGRQFSNSRSEMNVSTLELGDSALYLCASRRQDGDEQFFGPGTRLTVL.

The chain recombines TRBV7-9 with TRBJ1-4; unclear D gene. Germline CDR1 SEHNR, CDR2 FQNEAQ (reference sequence). The CDR3 runs 14 residues. V lost 2 bases, J lost 5 bases, and 9 bases lay in between. The CDR3: CASSLSAGNEKLFF. The CDR3, as DNA: TGTGCCAGCAGCTTATCGGCGGGGAATGAAAAACTGTTTTTT.

This rearrangement joins TRBV7-6 to TRBJ2-1; D is perhaps TRBD2 (7 bases). This CDR3 is built from 15 residues. Between the trimmed V and J ends, which lost 5 bases and 3 bases, there was a span of 14 bases. Germline V gives CDR1 SGHVS, CDR2 FNYEAQ. DNA for the CDR3: TGTGCCAGCAGCCCAGAGGGGGGGCGCTACAATGAGCAGTTCTTC. Protein product: CASSPEGGRYNEQFF.